This T cell receptor beta chain was profiled in a study of T cell changes during pregnancy in multiple sclerosis. Sequencing used immunoSEQ multiplex PCR; TCRdb keeps in-frame clones, though not all of them. This table holds 70,000 to 75,000 clones, about nine tenths found once. This clonotype was sampled from a female donor with multiple sclerosis, enrolled in a pregnancy study. Sequenced here: peripheral blood, sampled before pregnancy.

The CDR3 here is CASSPGVQSSNEKLFF. The CDR3 DNA sequence: TGCGCCAGCAGCCCAGGGGTACAGTCCTCTAATGAAAAACTGTTTTTT. The chain links TRBV4-3 to TRBJ1-4, with D perhaps matching TRBD1 (6 bases). The CDR3 consists of 16 residues. Per the germline V gene, CDR1 is LGHNA and CDR2 is YSLEER. Trimming cost V 4 bases and J 3 bases, with 15 bases left between them.